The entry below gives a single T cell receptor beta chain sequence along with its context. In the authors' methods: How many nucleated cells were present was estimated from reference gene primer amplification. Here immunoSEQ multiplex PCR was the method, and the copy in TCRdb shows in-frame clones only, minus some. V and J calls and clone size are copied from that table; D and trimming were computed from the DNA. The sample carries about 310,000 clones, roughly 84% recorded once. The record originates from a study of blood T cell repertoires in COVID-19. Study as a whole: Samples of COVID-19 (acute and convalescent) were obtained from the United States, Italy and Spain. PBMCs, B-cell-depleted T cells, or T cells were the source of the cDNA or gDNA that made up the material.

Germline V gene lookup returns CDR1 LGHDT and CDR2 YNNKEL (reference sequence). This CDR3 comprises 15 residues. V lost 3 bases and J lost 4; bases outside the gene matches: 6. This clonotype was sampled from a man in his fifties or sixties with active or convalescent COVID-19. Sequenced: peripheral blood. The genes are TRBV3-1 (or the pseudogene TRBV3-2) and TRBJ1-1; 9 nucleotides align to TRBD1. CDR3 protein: CASSQMGTGSTEAFF. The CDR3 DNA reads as TGTGCCAGCAGCCAGATGGGGACAGGGAGCACTGAAGCTTTCTTT.